Listed here are 10 T cell receptor beta chains from one sample, sequenced in a study of beta chain features in type 1 diabetes. Expressed TCRB transcripts were sequenced because the isolated RNA had all been reverse transcribed beforehand. Assay used: immunoSEQ multiplex PCR; TCRdb lists only in-frame clones, some missing. The repertoire holds 350,000 or so clones, with around 20% as singletons. Sequencing was carried out using naive CD4+ T cells from blood. The receptors shown here come from a woman aged 18-29 years in good health.

The chain links TRBV2 to TRBJ2-5; maybe TRBD2 (6 bases). Trimming shortened V by 11 bases and J by 4 bases, and 17 bases separated the two germline ends. The CDR3 sequence is 13 residues long. Germline lookup yields CDR1 SNHLY and CDR2 FYNNEI. The CDR3 loop reads CAGGRRESETQYF. The CDR3 DNA is TGTGCCGGCGGTCGGAGGGAGTCAGAGACCCAGTACTTC.

This clone has more than one count but fewer than ten. V gene TRBV6-6 combines with J gene TRBJ1-1; D is undetermined. Germline values: CDR1 MNHNY, CDR2 SVGAGI (reference sequence). Trimming removed 4 bases from V and 1 base from J, with 13 bases in between. This CDR3 spans 15 amino acids. In nucleotides, the CDR3 is TGTGCCAGCAGTTCCGTACGCGGGTCGAACACTGAAGCTTTCTTT. Amino acid sequence: CASSSVRGSNTEAFF.

This chain joins TRBV13 and TRBJ2-4; D not resolved. Between the trimmed V and J ends, which lost 1 base and 3 bases, there was a span of 13 bases. From germline, CDR1 is PRHDT and CDR2 FYEKMQ (reference sequence). CDR3 length: 16 residues. In nucleotides, the CDR3 is TGTGCCAGCAGCTTAGTGTCGGGTCTAGGCAAAAACATTCAGTACTTC. Encoded protein: CASSLVSGLGKNIQYF. The entire variable domain, with the rest obtained from reference TRBV13 and TRBJ2-4, is as follows: AAGVIQSPRHLIKEKRETATLKCYPIPRHDTVYWYQQGPGQDPQFLISFYEKMQSDKGSIPDRFSAQQFSDYHSELNMSSLELGDSALYFCASSLVSGLGKNIQYFGAGTRLSVL.

This clone was seen a few times. The chain links TRBV5-4 to TRBJ1-5; the D is unclear. V was cut by 0 bases and J by 5 bases, with 9 bases left in between. The CDR3 consists of 14 residues. CDR1 SGHNT and CDR2 YYREEE come from the germline V gene (reference sequence). Written as DNA, the CDR3 is TGTGCCAGCAGCTTGGGCGGGGTAGATCAGCCCCAGCATTTT. It codes for CASSLGGVDQPQHF.

The chain couples TRBV19 to TRBJ1-5, with 11 bases aligning to TRBD1. The CDR3 runs to 17 residues. With V trimmed by 4 bases and J by 2 bases, 7 bases remained unmatched. The germline gives CDR1 LNHDA, CDR2 SQIVND (reference sequence). The CDR3 region is CASSRDRGAVGNQPQHF. The CDR3 DNA is TGTGCCAGTAGTAGGGACAGGGGGGCGGTAGGCAATCAGCCCCAGCATTTT.

DNA for the CDR3: TGTGCCAGTGCTTCAACAGGGAGTCGTCAGCCCCAGCATTTT. Its protein is CASASTGSRQPQHF. The rearrangement uses TRBV19 and TRBJ1-5, with D maybe TRBD1 (6 bases). Trimming left V 8 bases short and J 6 bases short, with 17 bases between. Germline CDR1 reads LNHDA; CDR2 reads SQIVND (reference sequence). The CDR3 runs to 14 residues.

This clone was observed a few times. The rearrangement uses TRBV28 and TRBJ1-3, with D unclear. The CDR3 runs to 14 residues. The V gene lost 6 bases and the J gene lost 3 bases, with 12 bases spanning the gap. Looked up from germline, CDR1 is MDHEN and CDR2 is SYDVKM. In DNA form, the CDR3 reads TGTGCCAGCAGCGCAAGTGACTATGGAAACACCATATATTTT. Protein: CASSASDYGNTIYF.

The chain recombines TRBV5-6 with TRBJ2-2; TRBD2 might be the D (6 bases). Germline V gene sequence: CDR1 SGHDT, CDR2 YYEEEE. The V end lost 0 bases, the J end lost 5 bases, and 14 bases lay between the germline ends. The CDR3 extends over 16 amino acids. The CDR3 loop is CASSLGGGDRTGELFF. The CDR3 DNA is TGTGCCAGCAGCTTGGGTGGAGGGGATCGGACCGGGGAGCTGTTTTTT.

J is TRBJ1-2 and V is TRBV7-2; 9 bases agree with TRBD1. The V and J ends lost 4 bases and 7 bases, in that order; junction bases with no gene match: 22. In germline, CDR1 is SGHTA, CDR2 FQGNSA. The CDR3 is 19 residues long. CDR3 residues: CASSSERPGQGSVRGGYTF. CDR3 coding DNA: TGTGCCAGCAGCTCAGAGAGACCGGGACAGGGCTCTGTTCGTGGTGGCTACACCTTC.

The chain recombines TRBV7-9 with TRBJ2-7; D might be TRBD2 (5 bases). Trimming cost V 8 bases and J 5 bases, with 19 bases left between them. The CDR3 length is 14 residues. Germline V lookup: CDR1 SEHNR, CDR2 FQNEAQ (reference sequence). The CDR3 sequence is CASALAHAPDEQYF. The DNA for the CDR3 is TGTGCCAGCGCCCTAGCACACGCACCCGACGAGCAGTACTTC.